These 24 T cell receptor beta chains share one sample of origin, sequenced in a study of shared clonotypes between healthy human individuals. Naive CD8 cells comprised CD45RO-negative, CCR7-positively selected cells, excluding terminally differentiated effector memory CD45RA+ cells. The protocol was immunoSEQ multiplex PCR, while the TCRdb copy is restricted to in-frame clones and leaves out a portion. The sample lists roughly 770,000 clones, about 96% seen once, with around 0.21% in the top ten. Sequences were obtained from naive CD8+ T cells sorted from blood. These receptors originate from a man aged 30 to 45 in good health.

V and J are TRBV4-1 and TRBJ1-2; 7 positions agree with TRBD1. J lost 3 bases, V lost 0 bases, and 7 bases had no gene match. The CDR3 extends over 16 amino acids. CDR1 is MGHRA and CDR2 is YSYEKL in the germline V gene. The CDR3 loop reads CASSQDGSGQDYGYTF. As DNA, the CDR3 is TGCGCCAGCAGCCAAGATGGGAGCGGACAGGACTATGGCTACACCTTC.

The chain recombines TRBV9 with TRBJ2-5, with 11 bases identical to TRBD2. The CDR3 loop spans 16 amino acids. The ends lost 3 bases at V and 0 bases at J; junction bases unmatched: 4. Germline CDR1 and CDR2: SGDLS and YYNGEE. The CDR3 here is CASSASSGGYQETQYF. CDR3 DNA: TGTGCCAGCAGCGCCTCTAGCGGGGGGTACCAAGAGACCCAGTACTTC. The entire variable domain, with the rest obtained from reference TRBV9 and TRBJ2-5, is as follows: DSGVTQTPKHLITATGQRVTLRCSPRSGDLSVYWYQQSLDQGLQFLIQYYNGEERAKGNILERFSAQQFPDLHSELNLSSLELGDSALYFCASSASSGGYQETQYFGPGTRLLVL.

The genes are TRBV7-2 and TRBJ2-7, with D perhaps matching TRBD1 or TRBD2 (5 bases each). The CDR3 loop spans 15 amino acids. Looked up from germline, CDR1 is SGHTA and CDR2 is FQGNSA. V gave up 3 bases and J gave up 7 bases, with 19 bases separating them. The DNA for the CDR3 is TGTGCCAGCAGCTTGGAACCGGGACGATGGGGGGAGCAGTACTTC. This encodes CASSLEPGRWGEQYF.

The chain links TRBV25-1 to TRBJ2-7; 8 nucleotides match TRBD2. Germline CDR1 is MGHDK and CDR2 is SYGVNS. J lost 2 bases, V lost 3 bases, and 12 bases had no gene match. The CDR3 has 17 amino acids. The CDR3: CASSEPLLADGTYEQYF. Here the CDR3 DNA reads TGTGCCAGCAGTGAGCCACTACTAGCGGACGGCACCTACGAGCAGTACTTC.

The V call is TRBV10-1, the J call TRBJ2-3; D not resolved. V dropped 3 bases and J dropped 6 bases, with 10 bases sitting between them. Germline assignment: CDR1 WNHNN and CDR2 SYGVQD (reference sequence). This CDR3 has 13 amino acids. The CDR3 loop is CASSDSIRDTQYF. CDR3 DNA sequence: TGCGCCAGCAGTGATTCGATTAGGGATACGCAGTATTTT.

Concerning this clone itself: Different DNA sequences within this sample yield the same CDR3. The V call is TRBV4-1, the J call TRBJ2-1; possible D gene TRBD1, 5 bases. The V end lost 3 bases, the J end lost 0 bases, and 9 bases lay between the germline ends. The V gene's germline CDR1 is MGHRA and CDR2 YSYEKL. The CDR3 covers 15 residues. The CDR3 loop is CASSQGQGSYNEQFF. As DNA, the CDR3 is TGCGCCAGCAGCCAGGGGCAGGGCTCCTACAATGAGCAGTTCTTC.

This sequence joins TRBV19 and TRBJ2-1; 7 bases agree with TRBD2. The germline CDR1 and CDR2 sequences are LNHDA and SQIVND (reference sequence). The CDR3 spans 15 residues. V lost 5 bases, J lost 0 bases, and 4 bases stayed unmatched. CDR3 nucleotide sequence: TGTGCCAGTAGTCTAGCGGATAGCTCCTACAATGAGCAGTTCTTC. This sequence encodes CASSLADSSYNEQFF.

V is TRBV4-1 and J is TRBJ1-1; TRBD1 might be the D (6 bases). This CDR3 is 14 amino acids long. CDR1 MGHRA and CDR2 YSYEKL come from the germline V gene. V lost 3 bases and J lost 2, with 10 bases in between. CDR3 DNA: TGCGCCAGCAGCCAGACCGGGACAAACACTGAAGCTTTCTTT. Residues: CASSQTGTNTEAFF.

This chain connects TRBV7-6 to TRBJ1-5; the D is unclear. This CDR3 region has 13 residues. CDR1 and CDR2 (germline): SGHVS, FNYEAQ. Trimming stripped 1 base from V and 4 bases from J, with 5 bases between. CDR3 DNA sequence: TGTGCCAGCAGCTTAGGACGGAATCAGCCCCAGCATTTT. Amino acid sequence: CASSLGRNQPQHF.

The V gene is TRBV28, the J gene TRBJ2-7, with 8 bases matching TRBD2. CDR3 size: 19 residues. Trimming took 1 base from V and 3 from J; bases not matched to a gene: 17. Germline V CDR1 and CDR2: MDHEN, SYDVKM. The CDR3 nucleotides are TGTGCCAGCAGTTTATTTCTCTCAGCCGGGACTAGGACGCTCTACGAGCAGTACTTC. Protein: CASSLFLSAGTRTLYEQYF.

V is TRBV11-2 and J is TRBJ2-5; 12 nucleotides match TRBD2. Germline assignment: CDR1 SGHAT and CDR2 FQNNGV. CDR3 length: 16 residues. Trimming at V came to 5 bases and at J to 4 bases, leaving 8 bases not matched to a gene. The CDR3 sequence: CASSPGGLAGAETQYF. The CDR3 bases are TGTGCCAGCAGCCCCGGGGGACTAGCGGGCGCAGAGACCCAGTACTTC.

The chain has TRBV5-1 and TRBJ2-3; 14 nucleotides match TRBD2. The CDR3 covers 16 residues. J lost 2 bases, V lost 4 bases, and 3 bases had no gene match. Germline loops: CDR1 SGHRS, CDR2 YFSETQ. In DNA form, the CDR3 reads TGCGCCAGCAGCCGGGGACTAGCGGGAGTCACAGATACGCAGTATTTT. Encoded protein: CASSRGLAGVTDTQYF. The complete variable domain, with remaining parts taken from reference TRBV5-1 and TRBJ2-3, reads KAGVTQTPRYLIKTRGQQVTLSCSPISGHRSVSWYQQTPGQGLQFLFEYFSETQRNKGNFPGRFSGRQFSNSRSEMNVSTLELGDSALYLCASSRGLAGVTDTQYFGPGTRLTVL.

The rearrangement joins TRBV28 to TRBJ1-5; the match to TRBD1 covers 7 bases. This CDR3 comprises 15 residues. V lost 7 bases, J lost 6 bases, and 12 bases stayed unmatched. Looked up from germline, CDR1 is MDHEN and CDR2 is SYDVKM. The CDR3 DNA reads as TGTGCCAGCACTCCAAACAGGGGTGTAGGTCAGCCCCAGCATTTT. Encoded protein: CASTPNRGVGQPQHF.

The chain carries TRBV9 and TRBJ1-3; a possible D gene is TRBD1 (5 bases). This CDR3 is built from 15 residues. V was shortened by 7 bases and J by 1 base, with 15 bases between the two germline ends. Germline CDR1 SGDLS, CDR2 YYNGEE. Here the CDR3 reads CASRGRGKSGNTIYF. In nucleotides, the CDR3 is TGTGCCAGCCGGGGGAGGGGCAAATCTGGAAACACCATATATTTT.

As regards this clone: The same CDR3 can be traced to other DNA sequences in this sample. The chain couples TRBV15 to TRBJ2-7; TRBD1 aligns across 7 bases. With V trimmed by 1 base and J by 1 base, 4 bases remained unmatched. This CDR3 is built from 15 residues. Germline CDR1 and CDR2: LNHNV and YYDKDF (reference sequence). CDR3 protein: CATSRGTGDSYEQYF. The CDR3 region has the DNA TGTGCCACCAGCAGAGGGACAGGAGATTCCTACGAGCAGTACTTC. Based on the CDR3 plus reference TRBV15 and TRBJ2-7, the full variable domain is DAMVIQNPRYQVTQFGKPVTLSCSQTLNHNVMYWYQQKSSQAPKLLFHYYDKDFNNEADTPDNFQSRRPNTSFCFLDIRSPGLGDTAMYLCATSRGTGDSYEQYFGPGTRLTVT.

The chain has TRBV11-2 and TRBJ2-2; 8 positions agree with TRBD1. The V and J ends lost 5 bases and 5 bases, in that order; junction bases with no gene match: 4. CDR1 and CDR2 from the germline V gene are SGHAT and FQNNGV. The CDR3 contains 14 residues. CDR3: CASSRTGGTGELFF. The CDR3 bases are TGTGCCAGCAGCAGAACAGGGGGAACCGGGGAGCTGTTTTTT.

This chain uses TRBV28 with TRBJ2-7; TRBD1 matches 7 bases. The CDR3 covers 12 residues. Germline trimming cut 7 bases from V and 2 bases from J; bases unmatched to any gene: 2. Germline V lookup: CDR1 MDHEN, CDR2 SYDVKM. The CDR3 DNA sequence: TGTGCCAGCAAAGGGACAGCCTACGAGCAGTACTTC. Translating gives CASKGTAYEQYF.

V gene TRBV7-9 combines with J gene TRBJ1-1, with 8 bases that match TRBD1. Germline V CDR1 and CDR2: SEHNR, FQNEAQ (reference sequence). CDR3 length: 16 amino acids. J was trimmed by 4 bases and V by 3 bases; bases with no gene match: 10. Here the CDR3 reads CASSFSLGQVGTEAFF. CDR3 nucleotide sequence: TGTGCCAGCAGCTTTTCTTTGGGACAGGTGGGCACTGAAGCTTTCTTT.

This clone has a single count. Being one base from a much bigger clone, this may be a read error. The CDR3 sequence: CASSLWTGNTEAFF. CDR3 nucleotides: TGTGCCAGCAGCTTGTGGACAGGGAACACTGAAGCTTTCTTT. This chain connects TRBV5-6 to TRBJ1-1; 7 bases line up with TRBD1. Germline values: CDR1 SGHDT, CDR2 YYEEEE. The V segment lost 1 base and the J segment 1 base; nucleotides outside the gene matches: 1. The CDR3 contains 14 residues.

J is TRBJ2-2 and V is TRBV11-3; either TRBD1 or TRBD2 may fit D (5 bases each). Trimming pared 5 bases from V and 2 bases from J, leaving 15 bases between. Germline values: CDR1 SGHNT, CDR2 YENEEA. The CDR3 is 16 residues long. The CDR3 nucleotides read TGTGCCAGCAGCCCCCCTCTCGGGACCAACACCGGGGAGCTGTTTTTT. This sequence encodes CASSPPLGTNTGELFF. The complete variable domain, with remaining parts taken from reference TRBV11-3 and TRBJ2-2, reads EAGVVQSPRYKIIEKKQPVAFWCNPISGHNTLYWYLQNLGQGPELLIRYENEEAVDDSQLPKDRFSAERLKGVDSTLKIQPAELGDSAVYLCASSPPLGTNTGELFFGEGSRLTVL.

The V and J genes are TRBV5-1 and TRBJ1-2; the match to TRBD1 covers 11 bases. CDR1 is SGHRS, CDR2 YFSETQ, per germline. The length of the CDR3 is 17 residues. Germline trimming cut 4 bases from V and 8 bases from J; bases unmatched to any gene: 16. CDR3 sequence (DNA): TGCGCCAGCAGCCTCCTTCCGGACAGGGGGCCCTTGTCGGGCTACACCTTC. It specifies CASSLLPDRGPLSGYTF.

The V and J genes are TRBV4-3 and TRBJ1-2; unclear D gene. This CDR3 is built from 15 residues. Germline V gene lookup returns CDR1 LGHNA and CDR2 YSLEER. Trimming cost V 0 bases and J 4 bases, with 12 bases left between them. CDR3 residues: CASSQDMVGTYGYTF. CDR3 bases: TGCGCCAGCAGCCAAGATATGGTAGGAACCTATGGCTACACCTTC.

This sequence joins TRBV5-6 and TRBJ2-7; 8 bases match TRBD2. The CDR3 is 13 amino acids. The ends lost 4 bases at V and 6 bases at J; junction bases unmatched: 6. The germline CDR1 and CDR2 sequences are SGHDT and YYEEEE. CDR3 in DNA: TGTGCCAGCAGCCTAGCCGGACTAGCCGAGCAGTACTTC. This translates into CASSLAGLAEQYF. The full variable domain, its missing parts supplied by reference TRBV5-6 and TRBJ2-7, is DAGVTQSPTHLIKTRGQQVTLRCSPKSGHDTVSWYQQALGQGPQFIFQYYEEEERQRGNFPDRFSGHQFPNYSSELNVNALLLGDSALYLCASSLAGLAEQYFGPGTRLTVT.

This chain joins TRBV19 and TRBJ1-1; D ambiguous. V was pared by 4 bases and J by 10 bases, with 7 bases between. The germline gives CDR1 LNHDA, CDR2 SQIVND (reference sequence). The CDR3 is 10 amino acids. The CDR3 DNA reads TGTGCCAGTAGTAATGGTGGAGCTTTCTTT. It specifies CASSNGGAFF.